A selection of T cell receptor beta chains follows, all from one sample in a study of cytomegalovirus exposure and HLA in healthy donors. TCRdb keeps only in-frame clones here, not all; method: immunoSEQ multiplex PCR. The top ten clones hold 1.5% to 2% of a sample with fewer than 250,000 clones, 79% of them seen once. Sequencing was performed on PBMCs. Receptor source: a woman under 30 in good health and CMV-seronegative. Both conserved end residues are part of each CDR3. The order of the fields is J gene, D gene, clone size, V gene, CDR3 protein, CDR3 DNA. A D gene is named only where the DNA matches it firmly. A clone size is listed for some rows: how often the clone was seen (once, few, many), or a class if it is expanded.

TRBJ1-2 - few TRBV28 CASSQKGLYGYTF TGTGCCAGCAGCCAAAAGGGACTGTATGGCTACACCTTC
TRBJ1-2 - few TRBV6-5 CASSVSFGQSGGYTF TGTGCCAGCAGCGTCAGCTTTGGACAGTCAGGGGGCTACACCTTC
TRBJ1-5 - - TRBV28 CASSLGQYNQPQHF TGTGCCAGCAGTTTAGGGCAGTACAATCAGCCCCAGCATTTT
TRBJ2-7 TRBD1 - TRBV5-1 CASSLATGTYEQYF TGCGCCAGCAGCTTGGCGACAGGGACCTACGAGCAGTACTTC
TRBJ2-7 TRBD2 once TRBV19 CASSRAGTSGTYEQYF TGTGCCAGTAGTCGTGCCGGGACTAGCGGTACCTACGAGCAGTACTTC
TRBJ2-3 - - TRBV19 CASSMLRTVSTDTQYF TGTGCCAGTAGTATGTTAAGGACAGTGAGCACAGATACGCAGTATTTT
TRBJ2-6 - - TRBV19 CASSIGAGTNTGANVLTF TGTGCCAGTAGTATAGGGGCCGGCACAAATACTGGGGCCAACGTCCTGACTTTC
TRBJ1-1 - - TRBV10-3 CAMGGGTGNTEAFF TGTGCCATGGGGGGAGGGACGGGGAACACTGAAGCTTTCTTT
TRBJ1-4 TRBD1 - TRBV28 CASSFPGQGREKLFF TGTGCCAGCAGTTTTCCGGGACAGGGTCGTGAAAAACTGTTTTTT
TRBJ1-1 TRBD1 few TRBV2 CASSGRDRVFPDTEAFF TGTGCCAGCAGCGGACGGGACAGGGTTTTTCCCGACACTGAAGCTTTCTTT
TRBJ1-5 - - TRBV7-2 CASSVGGDQPQHF TGTGCCAGCAGCGTGGGAGGGGATCAGCCCCAGCATTTT
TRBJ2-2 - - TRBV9 CASSTGSAHGELFF TGTGCCAGCAGCACGGGGAGTGCCCACGGGGAGCTGTTTTTT
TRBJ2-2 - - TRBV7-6 CASSRRGHGSLANTGELFF TGTGCCAGCAGCCGGAGGGGGCATGGGTCCCTCGCGAACACCGGGGAGCTGTTTTTT
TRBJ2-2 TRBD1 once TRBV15 CATSAQEGGPVTGELFF TGTGCCACCAGCGCCCAAGAAGGGGGCCCTGTCACCGGGGAGCTGTTTTTT
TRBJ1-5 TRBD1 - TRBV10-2 CASSDGGGKQPQHF TGCGCCAGCAGTGACGGAGGGGGCAAACAGCCCCAGCATTTT
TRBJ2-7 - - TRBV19 CASSLSTQSYEQYF TGTGCCAGTAGTCTATCGACACAATCCTACGAGCAGTACTTC
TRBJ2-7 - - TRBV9 CASSPFYEQYF TGTGCCAGCAGCCCCTTCTACGAGCAGTACTTC
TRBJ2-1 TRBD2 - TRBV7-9 CASSLGGGAHEQFF TGTGCCAGCAGCTTAGGGGGGGGAGCCCATGAGCAGTTCTTC
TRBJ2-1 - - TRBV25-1 CASSARDFYYNEQFF TGTGCCAGCAGTGCCCGGGACTTCTACTACAATGAGCAGTTCTTC
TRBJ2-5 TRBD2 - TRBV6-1 CASSALQRGAEETQYF TGTGCCAGCAGTGCCCTCCAGCGGGGGGCCGAAGAGACCCAGTACTTC
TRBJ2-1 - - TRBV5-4 CASSSTGLDEQFF TGTGCCAGCAGCTCGACAGGACTCGATGAGCAGTTCTTC
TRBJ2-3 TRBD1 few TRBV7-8 CASSTTYDRAPDTQYF TGTGCCAGCAGTACGACGTACGACAGGGCCCCAGATACGCAGTATTTT
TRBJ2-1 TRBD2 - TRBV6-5 CASSRTSGRRNEQFF TGTGCCAGCAGCCGGACTAGCGGGAGGAGAAATGAGCAGTTCTTC
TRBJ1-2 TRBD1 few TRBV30 CAWSVSQGDYGYTF TGTGCCTGGAGTGTAAGCCAGGGGGACTATGGCTACACCTTC
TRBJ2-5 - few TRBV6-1 CASSEEPLQETQYF TGTGCCAGCAGCGAGGAACCCCTCCAAGAGACCCAGTACTTC
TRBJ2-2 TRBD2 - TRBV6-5 CASSYRLAGTGELFF TGTGCCAGCAGTTACAGGCTAGCGGGGACCGGGGAGCTGTTTTTT
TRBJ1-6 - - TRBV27 CASRQQWQDSPLHF TGTGCCAGCAGACAACAGTGGCAGGATTCACCCCTCCACTTT
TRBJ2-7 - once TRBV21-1 CASSKGVGQGTPYEQYF -
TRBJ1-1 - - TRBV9 CASSVNAENTEAFF TGTGCCAGCAGCGTAAACGCGGAGAACACTGAAGCTTTCTTT
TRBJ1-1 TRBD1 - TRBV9 CASSVGQGARTEAFF TGTGCCAGCAGCGTAGGGCAGGGGGCTAGGACTGAAGCTTTCTTT
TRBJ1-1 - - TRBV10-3 CAISESAGDDTEAFF TGTGCCATCAGTGAGTCGGCAGGGGATGACACTGAAGCTTTCTTT
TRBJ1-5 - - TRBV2 CASSGTGYSNQPQHF TGTGCCAGCAGTGGTACAGGTTATAGCAATCAGCCCCAGCATTTT
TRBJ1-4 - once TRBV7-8 CASRKGQGPATNEKLFF TGTGCCAGCAGAAAGGGGCAGGGGCCCGCAACTAATGAAAAACTGTTTTTT
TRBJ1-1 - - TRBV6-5 CASRWAVNTEAFF TGTGCCAGCAGATGGGCAGTGAACACTGAAGCTTTCTTT
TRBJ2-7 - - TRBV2 CASSESPPSVGYEQYF TGTGCCAGCAGTGAAAGCCCTCCCAGCGTCGGCTACGAGCAGTACTTC
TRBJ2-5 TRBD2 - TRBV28 CASSSGLAGIQETQYF TGTGCCAGCAGCTCCGGACTAGCGGGAATCCAAGAGACCCAGTACTTC
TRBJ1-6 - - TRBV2 CASSEELQGNSPLHF TGTGCCAGCAGTGAAGAGTTGCAGGGGAATTCACCCCTCCACTTT
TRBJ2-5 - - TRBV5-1 CASSSGAGNGETQYF TGCGCCAGCAGCTCGGGAGCGGGCAACGGAGAGACCCAGTACTTC
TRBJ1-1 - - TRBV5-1 CASTSYRDTEAFF TGCGCCAGCACATCTTACAGGGACACTGAAGCTTTCTTT
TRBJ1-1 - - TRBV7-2 CASSPREGGEGGTEAFF TGTGCCAGCAGCCCCAGGGAGGGGGGCGAAGGTGGCACTGAAGCTTTCTTT
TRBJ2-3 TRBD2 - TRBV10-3 CAIRSYGAGGTDTQYF TGTGCCATCCGTAGCTACGGGGCGGGAGGGACAGATACGCAGTATTTT
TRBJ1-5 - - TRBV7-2 CASSFTGRNQPQHF TGTGCCAGCAGCTTTACAGGCCGCAATCAGCCCCAGCATTTT
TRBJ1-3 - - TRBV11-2 CASSLDSGQGNTIYF TGTGCCAGCAGCTTAGATTCAGGGCAAGGAAACACCATATATTTT
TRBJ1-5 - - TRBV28 CASSLRGFGQPQHF TGTGCCAGCAGTTTAAGGGGGTTCGGCCAGCCCCAGCATTTT
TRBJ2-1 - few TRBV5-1 CASSLEGEGVGVISYNEQFF TGCGCCAGCAGCTTGGAGGGTGAGGGAGTTGGAGTTATTTCCTACAATGAGCAGTTCTTC
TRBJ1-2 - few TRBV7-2 CASSFSPDGYTF TGTGCCAGCAGCTTTTCCCCGGATGGCTACACCTTC
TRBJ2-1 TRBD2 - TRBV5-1 CASSLLAGGSNSYNEQFF TGCGCCAGCAGCCTACTAGCGGGGGGCTCAAACTCCTACAATGAGCAGTTCTTC
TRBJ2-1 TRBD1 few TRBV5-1 CASSPGTGIYNEQFF TGCGCCAGCAGCCCCGGGACAGGGATTTACAATGAGCAGTTCTTC